A single sample gave rise to the 26 T cell receptor beta chains below, sequenced in a study of cytomegalovirus exposure and HLA in healthy donors. With 60 Vbeta and 13 Jbeta primers, the PCR was carried out. The table came from immunoSEQ multiplex PCR; TCRdb's copy has only in-frame clones and leaves some out. The table has about 63,000 clones, more than 60% seen once. The sequenced material came from PBMCs. The receptors stem from a woman aged 35 to 49 in good health and CMV-seropositive.

The chain has TRBV30 and TRBJ2-1; D is possibly TRBD2 (7 bases). The CDR3 contains 13 residues. The V and J ends lost 3 bases and 8 bases respectively, with 14 bases between them. Germline lookup yields CDR1 GTSNPN and CDR2 SVGIG (reference sequence). Here the CDR3 reads CAWSGGRQDEQFF. In DNA form, the CDR3 reads TGTGCCTGGAGCGGGGGGCGGCAAGATGAGCAGTTCTTC.

This clone was counted many times. This chain uses TRBV25-1 with TRBJ2-7, with TRBD2 as a possible D gene (5 bases). CDR1 is MGHDK and CDR2 is SYGVNS in the germline V gene. The CDR3 spans 11 residues. V dropped 1 base and J dropped 10 bases, with 8 bases sitting between them. DNA for the CDR3: TGTGCCAGCAGTGAATTCCGGGAACAGTACTTC. Its protein is CASSEFREQYF.

The chain couples TRBV7-9 to TRBJ1-1; weak D call: TRBD1 (5 bases). Germline V gives CDR1 SEHNR, CDR2 FQNEAQ (reference sequence). The CDR3 is 13 amino acids. V was cut by 4 bases and J by 7 bases, with 13 bases left in between. The chain's CDR3 is CASSSSWGGEAFF. The CDR3 nucleotides read TGTGCCAGCAGCTCTAGCTGGGGGGGTGAAGCTTTCTTT.

The rearrangement joins TRBV4-3 to TRBJ2-2, with 7 bases fitting TRBD2. J was trimmed by 4 bases and V by 4 bases; bases with no gene match: 9. Germline loops: CDR1 LGHNA, CDR2 YSLEER. The CDR3 consists of 16 residues. The CDR3 sequence is CASSLEAGTITGELFF. The CDR3 DNA reads TGCGCCAGCAGCCTAGAAGCGGGGACGATCACCGGGGAGCTGTTTTTT.

The V and J genes are TRBV19 and TRBJ1-2; 7 bases map to TRBD1. CDR1 is LNHDA and CDR2 is SQIVND in the germline V gene (reference sequence). V lost 1 base and J lost 5; bases outside the gene matches: 7. This CDR3 contains 15 residues. The CDR3 nucleotides read TGTGCCAGTAGTATAGTCGGGACAGCTAGTTATGGCTACACCTTC. This gives the protein CASSIVGTASYGYTF.

The chain carries TRBV5-1 and TRBJ2-1; 9 bases match TRBD1. The junction had 10 bases not matched to a gene; V was cut back by 6 bases and J by 6 bases. Germline V gene data show CDR1 as SGHRS and CDR2 as YFSETQ. The CDR3 consists of 15 residues. The CDR3 DNA reads TGCGCCAGCACCCCGGGCGGGGACAGGGTCAATGAGCAGTTCTTC. Its translation: CASTPGGDRVNEQFF. The full variable domain, in which reference TRBV5-1 and TRBJ2-1 provide the parts outside the CDR3, is KAGVTQTPRYLIKTRGQQVTLSCSPISGHRSVSWYQQTPGQGLQFLFEYFSETQRNKGNFPGRFSGRQFSNSRSEMNVSTLELGDSALYLCASTPGGDRVNEQFFGPGTRLTVL.

This clone has only a few counts. CDR3 coding DNA: TGTGCCAGCAGCTTAGAGACACAGAACACCGGGGAGCTGTTTTTT. This codes for CASSLETQNTGELFF. The V and J genes are TRBV7-9 and TRBJ2-2; D is uncertain. This CDR3 region has 15 residues. Germline V lookup: CDR1 SEHNR, CDR2 FQNEAQ (reference sequence). V was clipped by 1 base and J by 1 base, with 7 bases between them.

The chain joins TRBV6-1 to TRBJ2-7; possible D gene TRBD1, 5 bases. Germline loops: CDR1 MNHNS, CDR2 SASEGT. The ends were cut back, 7 bases at V and 3 bases at J, with 13 bases in the middle. The CDR3 runs to 13 residues. CDR3 DNA: TGTGCCAGCAAAGGAACAGGAGACTACGAGCAGTACTTC. Amino acids: CASKGTGDYEQYF.

The chain joins TRBV27 to TRBJ2-7; D perhaps matches TRBD1 (5 bases). V lost 4 bases and J 0 bases, leaving 16 bases between the germline ends. Germline values: CDR1 MNHEY, CDR2 SMNVEV (reference sequence). The CDR3 has 16 amino acids. The DNA of the CDR3 is TGTGCCAGCAGTTCAGTAGGGGCGCTGAGCTCCTACGAGCAGTACTTC. It translates to CASSSVGALSSYEQYF.

V and J are TRBV2 and TRBJ2-2, with a weak D call TRBD2 (5 bases). V was clipped by 4 bases and J by 0 bases, with 9 bases between them. Germline V gives CDR1 SNHLY, CDR2 FYNNEI. This CDR3 has 15 residues. CDR3 coding DNA: TGTGCCAGCAGTGGTACTAGTCCGAACACCGGGGAGCTGTTTTTT. It is translated as CASSGTSPNTGELFF. Filled out from reference TRBV2 and TRBJ2-2, the complete variable domain reads EPEVTQTPSHQVTQMGQEVILRCVPISNHLYFYWYRQILGQKVEFLVSFYNNEISEKSEIFDDQFSVERPDGSNFTLKIRSTKLEDSAMYFCASSGTSPNTGELFFGEGSRLTVL.

The V and J genes are TRBV6-1 and TRBJ1-1; the D is unclear. CDR3 length: 12 amino acids. CDR1 is MNHNS, CDR2 SASEGT, per germline. V was cut by 6 bases and J by 2 bases, with 7 bases left in between. The CDR3 here is CASREGNTEAFF. In DNA, the CDR3 is TGTGCCAGCAGGGAGGGAAACACTGAAGCTTTCTTT.

In the case of this clone: Germline and junction disagree at one end, which may indicate a read error. The chain combines TRBV7-9 with TRBJ1-2, with D unclear. The CDR3 is 12 residues long. Germline CDR1 SEHNR, CDR2 FQNEAQ (reference sequence). The CDR3 loop is CSSSLGIYDYTF. Here the CDR3 DNA reads TGTTCCAGCAGCTTGGGCATCTACGACTACACCTTC.

V is TRBV10-3 and J is TRBJ2-7; TRBD2 is a possible D gene (5 bases). Germline V gene lookup returns CDR1 ENHRY and CDR2 SYGVKD. This CDR3 is 13 amino acids long. The germline V and J ends were trimmed by 5 bases and 5 bases, with 13 bases remaining between them. In nucleotides, the CDR3 is TGTGCCATCAGTCAGGCGGGCCGCGACGAGCAGTACTTC. It encodes CAISQAGRDEQYF.

This clone was detected only a few times. A junction end diverges from the germline sequence, so it may reflect a read error. The rearrangement links TRBV4-1 to TRBJ2-5; a weak D match, TRBD1 (6 bases). The DNA end is more similar to TRBJ2-7, so the J call may be wrong. This CDR3 spans 15 amino acids. Per the germline V gene, CDR1 is MGHRA and CDR2 is YSYEKL. CDR3 region: CASSQSWDILYEQYF. The CDR3 DNA reads TGTGCCAGCAGCCAGAGCTGGGACATACTCTACGAGCAGTACTTC.

The V call is TRBV25-1, the J call TRBJ2-7, with D tentatively TRBD2 (5 bases). The germline gives CDR1 MGHDK, CDR2 SYGVNS. The CDR3 sequence is 14 residues long. V dropped 1 base and J dropped 2 bases, with 9 bases sitting between them. The CDR3 region is CASSESGEAYEQYF. The DNA for the CDR3 is TGTGCCAGCAGTGAATCCGGGGAAGCCTACGAGCAGTACTTC.

This clone came up a few times. The rearrangement links TRBV4-3 to TRBJ1-4; a possible D gene is TRBD1 (5 bases). V was pared by 1 base and J by 7 bases, with 13 bases between. This CDR3 is 15 amino acids long. Germline CDR1 reads LGHNA; CDR2 reads YSLEER. The CDR3 protein is CASSQALGPREKLFF. CDR3 in DNA: TGCGCCAGCAGCCAAGCCCTGGGGCCCCGTGAAAAACTGTTTTTT.

This clone was counted between two and nine times. The chain employs TRBV30 and TRBJ1-6; tentatively, D is TRBD1 (5 bases). Trimming removed 4 bases from V and 2 bases from J, with 12 bases in between. CDR1 and CDR2 from the germline V gene are GTSNPN and SVGIG (reference sequence). This CDR3 has 15 residues. The CDR3 protein is CAWKGRGTYNSPLHF. In nucleotides, the CDR3 is TGTGCCTGGAAGGGGAGGGGAACCTATAATTCACCCCTCCACTTT.

This chain connects TRBV5-6 to TRBJ1-2; a possible D gene is TRBD1 (6 bases). Trimming pared 4 bases from V and 2 bases from J, leaving 21 bases between. Germline CDR1 and CDR2: SGHDT and YYEEEE. The length of the CDR3 is 17 residues. The CDR3 sequence is CASSPGTSPTLNYGYTF. The CDR3 bases are TGTGCCAGCAGCCCCGGGACATCTCCAACTCTAAACTATGGCTACACCTTC.

This clone showed up just a few times. The V and J genes are TRBV30 and TRBJ1-5; weak D call: TRBD1 (5 bases). V gave up 3 bases and J gave up 4 bases, with 10 bases separating them. This CDR3 has 13 residues. The germline gives CDR1 GTSNPN, CDR2 SVGIG (reference sequence). The CDR3 spells CAWSPGGNQPQHF. The DNA of the CDR3 is TGTGCCTGGAGCCCGGGGGGGAATCAGCCCCAGCATTTT.

This clone was detected once. The rearrangement joins TRBV6-4 to TRBJ1-2; D ambiguous. CDR3 size: 13 residues. From germline, CDR1 is MRHNA and CDR2 SNTAGT. The V gene lost 3 bases and the J gene lost 2 bases, with 7 bases spanning the gap. DNA of the CDR3: TGTGCCAGCAGTGAGAGCAGGAACTATGGCTACACCTTC. The encoded protein is CASSESRNYGYTF.

V and J are TRBV27 and TRBJ1-2; unclear D gene. The germline V gene has CDR1 MNHEY and CDR2 SMNVEV (reference sequence). V shed 7 bases and J shed 9 bases, with 12 bases lying between them. This CDR3 region has 11 residues. The CDR3 bases are TGTGCCAGCACCCACCCTATGTGCTACACCTTC. This codes for CASTHPMCYTF.

The gene calls are TRBV18 and TRBJ1-2; D remains ambiguous. Germline CDR1 and CDR2: KGHSH and LQKENI. V shed 2 bases and J shed 2 bases, with 6 bases lying between them. This CDR3 contains 13 residues. The CDR3 DNA sequence: TGTGCCAGCTCACCAGGGCAGAACTATGGCTACACCTTC. Translation gives CASSPGQNYGYTF.

The chain uses TRBV29-1 and TRBJ1-2; TRBD1 agrees at 7 bases. The J segment lost 4 bases and the V segment lost 6 bases, leaving 11 bases of the junction unmatched. The length of the CDR3 is 14 residues. Germline V gives CDR1 SQVTM, CDR2 ANQGSEA. Written as DNA, the CDR3 is TGCAGCGTCCAGAATGGACAGGCCCCCTATGGCTACACCTTC. Amino acids: CSVQNGQAPYGYTF.

The chain has TRBV7-8 and TRBJ1-6, with D maybe TRBD1 (6 bases). V lost 3 bases and J lost 6, with 12 bases in between. Germline V CDR1 and CDR2: SGHVS, FQNEAQ. This CDR3 has 15 residues. The CDR3 is CASSFTGKVNSPLHF. CDR3 nucleotide sequence: TGTGCCAGCAGCTTCACAGGGAAGGTTAATTCACCCCTCCACTTT.

V usage is TRBV4-1 and J usage is TRBJ1-2; 7 bases align to TRBD1. V was pared by 0 bases and J by 3 bases, with 4 bases of the junction left unmatched. The CDR3 has 15 residues. In germline, CDR1 is MGHRA, CDR2 YSYEKL. The CDR3 DNA follows: TGCGCCAGCAGCCAAGACCTTGGACAGGACTATGGCTACACCTTC. It encodes CASSQDLGQDYGYTF.

The chain uses TRBV7-3 and TRBJ2-6; D gene ambiguous. Germline V gene lookup returns CDR1 SGHTA and CDR2 FQGTGA. Trimming left V 5 bases short and J 0 bases short, with 11 bases between. The CDR3 spans 16 residues. CDR3 amino acids: CASSVRHNSGANVLTF. CDR3 DNA sequence: TGTGCCAGCAGCGTTAGACACAACTCTGGGGCCAACGTCCTGACTTTC. The full variable domain, completed using reference TRBV7-3 and TRBJ2-6, is GAGVSQTPSNKVTEKGKYVELRCDPISGHTALYWYRQSLGQGPEFLIYFQGTGAADDSGLPNDRFFAVRPEGSVSTLKIQRTERGDSAVYLCASSVRHNSGANVLTFGAGSRLTVL.